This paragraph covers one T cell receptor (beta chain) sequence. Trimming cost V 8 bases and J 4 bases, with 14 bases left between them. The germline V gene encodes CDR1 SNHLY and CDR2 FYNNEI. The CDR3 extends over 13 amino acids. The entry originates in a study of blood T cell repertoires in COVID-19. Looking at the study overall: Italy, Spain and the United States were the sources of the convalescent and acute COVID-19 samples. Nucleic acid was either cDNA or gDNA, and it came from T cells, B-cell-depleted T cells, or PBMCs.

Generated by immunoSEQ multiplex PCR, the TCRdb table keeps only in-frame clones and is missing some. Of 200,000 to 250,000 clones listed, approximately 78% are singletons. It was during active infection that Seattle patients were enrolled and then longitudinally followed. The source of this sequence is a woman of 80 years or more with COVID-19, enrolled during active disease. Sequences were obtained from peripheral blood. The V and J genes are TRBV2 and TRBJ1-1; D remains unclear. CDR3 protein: CASVTAPGTEAFF. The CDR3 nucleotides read TGTGCCAGCGTGACTGCCCCGGGCACTGAAGCTTTCTTT.